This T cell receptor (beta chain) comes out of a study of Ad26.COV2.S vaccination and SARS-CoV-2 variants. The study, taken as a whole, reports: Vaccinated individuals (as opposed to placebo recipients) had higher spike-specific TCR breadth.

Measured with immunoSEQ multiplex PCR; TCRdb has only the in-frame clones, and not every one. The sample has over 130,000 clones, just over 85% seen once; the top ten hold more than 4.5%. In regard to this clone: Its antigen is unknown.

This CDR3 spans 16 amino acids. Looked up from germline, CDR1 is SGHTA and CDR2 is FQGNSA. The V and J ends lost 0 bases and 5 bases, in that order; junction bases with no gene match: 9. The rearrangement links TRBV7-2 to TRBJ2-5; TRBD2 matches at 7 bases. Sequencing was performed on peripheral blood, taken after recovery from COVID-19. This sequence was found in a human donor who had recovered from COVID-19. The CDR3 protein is CASSLAAGLGGETQYF. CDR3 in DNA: TGTGCCAGCAGCTTAGCGGCGGGGTTGGGGGGGGAGACCCAGTACTTC.